Each of the 24 T cell receptor beta chains below was sequenced from the same sample in a study of blood T cell repertoires in COVID-19. Profiled with immunoSEQ multiplex PCR; TCRdb holds only in-frame clones, not every one. The sample lists 250,000 or so clones, 70% to 85% occurring once. Sequencing was done on a sample of peripheral blood. These receptors all stem from a man older than 75 with acute or convalescent COVID-19.

This chain joins TRBV7-9 and TRBJ1-2; 8 nucleotides match TRBD1. The CDR3 runs to 12 residues. Per the germline V gene, CDR1 is SEHNR and CDR2 is FQNEAQ (reference sequence). V was pared by 6 bases and J by 9 bases, with 6 bases of the junction left unmatched. The CDR3 coding sequence is TGTGCCAGCAGTTACCAGGGGGCCCGCTACACCTTC. Its translation is CASSYQGARYTF. Together with reference TRBV7-9 and TRBJ1-2, the CDR3 gives the full variable domain: DTGVSQNPRHKITKRGQNVTFRCDPISEHNRLYWYRQTLGQGPEFLTYFQNEAQLEKSRLLSDRFSAERPKGSFSTLEIQRTEQGDSAMYLCASSYQGARYTFGSGTRLTVV.

This chain uses TRBV24-1 with TRBJ2-3, with 11 bases matching TRBD1. The trim removed 3 bases at V and 6 bases at J, leaving 10 bases unmatched. Germline V gene data show CDR1 as KGHDR and CDR2 as SFDVKD. This CDR3 has 17 residues. DNA for the CDR3: TGTGCCACCAGTGATGAACTTGGACAGGGGGCAGGGGATACGCAGTATTTT. Translating it yields CATSDELGQGAGDTQYF.

The chain carries TRBV19 and TRBJ1-1, with D uncertain. The CDR3 has 14 amino acids. Trimming removed 2 bases at V and 11 bases at J, with 18 bases between. CDR1 and CDR2 from the germline V gene are LNHDA and SQIVND (reference sequence). DNA of the CDR3: TGTGCCAGTAGTATACGACCCGACCCCGAGGTTGCTTTCTTT. It translates to CASSIRPDPEVAFF.

The chain joins TRBV7-2 to TRBJ1-1, with D unclear. V was clipped by 6 bases and J by 0 bases, with 14 bases between them. The CDR3 covers 15 residues. CDR1 and CDR2 from the germline V gene are SGHTA and FQGNSA. The CDR3 DNA is TGTGCCAGCAGTCTTCAGTTGTTCATGAACACTGAAGCTTTCTTT. Residues: CASSLQLFMNTEAFF.

The chain is built from TRBV2 and TRBJ1-2, with 8 positions matching TRBD1. V dropped 8 bases and J dropped 8; count of bases not matched to a gene: 19. Germline-derived CDR1 and CDR2 are SNHLY and FYNNEI. CDR3 length: 16 amino acids. The chain's CDR3 is CASRQITTGDRGGYTF. In nucleotides, the CDR3 is TGTGCCAGCCGACAAATCACGACCGGAGACAGGGGAGGCTACACCTTC.

The rearrangement joins TRBV9 to TRBJ2-3, with TRBD2 identical over 11 bases. Germline-derived CDR1 and CDR2 are SGDLS and YYNGEE. Trimming at V came to 3 bases and at J to 4 bases, leaving 10 bases not matched to a gene. The CDR3 contains 17 residues. The CDR3 DNA follows: TGTGCCAGCAGCGCCTTCCAACTAGCGGGAGTCGCAGATACGCAGTATTTT. This gives the protein CASSAFQLAGVADTQYF.

The chain uses TRBV4-1 and TRBJ2-1; 12 nucleotides agree with TRBD2. Germline V gene data show CDR1 as MGHRA and CDR2 as YSYEKL. CDR3 length: 18 amino acids. Trimming took 0 bases from V and 7 from J; bases not matched to a gene: 10. CDR3 amino acids: CASSQDPTTSGSRNEQFF. DNA of the CDR3: TGCGCCAGCAGCCAAGATCCCACGACTAGCGGGAGCCGAAATGAGCAGTTCTTC.

The chain combines TRBV11-2 with TRBJ1-4; D perhaps matches TRBD1 (6 bases). This CDR3 contains 15 residues. V gave up 5 bases and J gave up 2 bases, with 12 bases separating them. Germline CDR1 is SGHAT and CDR2 is FQNNGV. The DNA of the CDR3 is TGTGCCAGCAGCCCCTACAGGGTCACTAATGAAAAACTGTTTTTT. Translating it yields CASSPYRVTNEKLFF. Full variable domain (remainder filled in from reference TRBV11-2 and TRBJ1-4): EAGVAQSPRYKIIEKRQSVAFWCNPISGHATLYWYQQILGQGPKLLIQFQNNGVVDDSQLPKDRFSAERLKGVDSTLKIQPAKLEDSAVYLCASSPYRVTNEKLFFGSGTQLSVL.

This chain joins TRBV27 and TRBJ1-5; TRBD1 agrees at 7 bases. After removal of 6 bases from V and 2 bases from J, the junction contained 10 bases not matched to a gene. CDR1 and CDR2 from the germline V gene are MNHEY and SMNVEV (reference sequence). The CDR3 runs to 16 residues. CDR3 sequence reads: CASSPSPTGGNQPQHF. CDR3 nucleotide sequence: TGTGCCAGCAGCCCCTCCCCAACAGGGGGCAATCAGCCCCAGCATTTT.

This clone appeared a few times. The genes are TRBV5-1 and TRBJ1-1, with 9 bases aligning to TRBD1. V shed 0 bases and J 2 bases; nucleotides not matched to a gene: 5. This CDR3 has 16 amino acids. Germline loops: CDR1 SGHRS, CDR2 YFSETQ. CDR3: CASSLGQGVINTEAFF. The CDR3 DNA reads as TGCGCCAGCAGCTTGGGACAGGGGGTGATAAACACTGAAGCTTTCTTT.

CDR3 residues: CASSIDRAVYGYTF. For the CDR3, the DNA is TGTGCCAGCAGTATCGACAGGGCGGTCTATGGCTACACCTTC. The rearrangement links TRBV6-6 to TRBJ1-2; 7 bases are a match to TRBD1. CDR1 is MNHNY and CDR2 is SVGAGI in the germline V gene (reference sequence). This CDR3 contains 14 residues. V lost 5 bases, J lost 4 bases, and 7 bases stayed unmatched.

A word on this clone: Other DNA sequences in this sample translate to the same CDR3. The V call is TRBV9, the J call TRBJ2-3; D is undetermined. The CDR3 is 15 amino acids. In germline, CDR1 is SGDLS, CDR2 YYNGEE. V was shortened by 1 base and J by 1 base, with 10 bases between the two germline ends. As DNA, the CDR3 is TGTGCCAGCAGCGTATTGAGCGTAGGCACAGATACGCAGTATTTT. Its protein product is CASSVLSVGTDTQYF.

The table lists this clone with a count of one. This chain joins TRBV30 and TRBJ1-5; 9 bases match TRBD1. V lost 7 bases and J lost 5; bases outside the gene matches: 6. Looked up from germline, CDR1 is GTSNPN and CDR2 is SVGIG (reference sequence). The length of the CDR3 is 13 residues. CDR3: CASAGQGDQPQHF. CDR3 bases: TGTGCCTCCGCGGGACAGGGAGATCAGCCCCAGCATTTT.

The chain has TRBV11-3 and TRBJ2-3, with D perhaps matching TRBD2 (5 bases). Germline V lookup: CDR1 SGHNT, CDR2 YENEEA. The V end lost 2 bases, the J end lost 2 bases, and 11 bases lay between the germline ends. This CDR3 is built from 15 residues. Here the CDR3 reads CASSLSGIDTDTQYF. In DNA, the CDR3 is TGTGCCAGCAGCTTATCGGGGATTGACACAGATACGCAGTATTTT.

V usage is TRBV7-8 and J usage is TRBJ1-1; maybe TRBD1 (6 bases). This CDR3 has 16 residues. The V gene lost 2 bases and the J gene lost 4 bases, with 17 bases spanning the gap. Germline V CDR1 and CDR2: SGHVS, FQNEAQ. The CDR3 nucleotides are TGTGCCAGCAGCTTACGGGGGGGGGCCTTCCCCACTGAAGCTTTCTTT. Its protein is CASSLRGGAFPTEAFF.

This chain uses TRBV28 with TRBJ2-1; perhaps TRBD1 as D (6 bases). Germline V gene lookup returns CDR1 MDHEN and CDR2 SYDVKM. The CDR3 is 12 residues long. V was trimmed by 11 bases and J by 0 bases, leaving 8 bases between them. The CDR3 bases are TGTGCCGGGGGCGCCTCCTACAATGAGCAGTTCTTC. Encoded protein: CAGGASYNEQFF.

The J gene is TRBJ2-6, the V gene TRBV3-1 (or the pseudogene TRBV3-2), with D uncertain. Germline CDR1 is LGHDT and CDR2 is YNNKEL (reference sequence). This CDR3 has 15 amino acids. V was clipped by 5 bases and J by 0 bases, with 8 bases between them. DNA of the CDR3: TGTGCCAGCAGCGTTCAGTCCTCTGGGGCCAACGTCCTGACTTTC. It specifies CASSVQSSGANVLTF.

The chain carries TRBV6-5 and TRBJ1-1; no reliable D call. This CDR3 spans 13 amino acids. Germline V CDR1 and CDR2: MNHEY, SVGAGI. Trimming stripped 4 bases from V and 8 bases from J, with 14 bases between. The CDR3 DNA reads as TGTGCCAGCAGTTTAAATTCCGTGGGCGAAGCTTTCTTT. Residues: CASSLNSVGEAFF.

The chain is built from TRBV6-5 and TRBJ1-6, with a tentative D call TRBD1 (6 bases). CDR3 size: 15 residues. The V end was cut by 5 bases, the J end by 9 bases, with 17 bases between. Per the germline V gene, CDR1 is MNHEY and CDR2 is SVGAGI. CDR3 DNA: TGTGCCAGCAGTAAGGTTCGGGACACAGGTTCACCCCTCCACTTT. This translates into CASSKVRDTGSPLHF.

The rearrangement joins TRBV29-1 to TRBJ2-3; TRBD2 is a possible D gene (7 bases). From germline, CDR1 is SQVTM and CDR2 ANQGSEA. The CDR3 has 15 amino acids. Between the trimmed V and J ends, which lost 6 bases and 0 bases, there was a span of 16 bases. The CDR3 is CSVIGGGSSTDTQYF. The CDR3 nucleotides are TGCAGCGTCATAGGGGGGGGATCTAGCACAGATACGCAGTATTTT.

The rearrangement links TRBV7-9 to TRBJ1-2, with 7 bases identical to TRBD1. The CDR3 loop spans 15 amino acids. The J segment lost 6 bases and the V segment lost 2 bases, leaving 9 bases of the junction unmatched. In germline, CDR1 is SEHNR, CDR2 FQNEAQ (reference sequence). CDR3 residues: CASSLYRGTMHGYTF. The CDR3 bases are TGTGCCAGCAGCTTATACAGGGGAACTATGCATGGCTACACCTTC.

This clone has a single count. The chain joins TRBV19 to TRBJ2-7; 8 bases align to TRBD1. Trimming removed 5 bases from V and 5 bases from J; junction bases left unmatched: 2. Germline V gene sequence: CDR1 LNHDA, CDR2 SQIVND (reference sequence). The CDR3 contains 12 residues. The CDR3 DNA follows: TGTGCCAGTAGTCGGACAGGGAACGAGCAGTACTTC. This codes for CASSRTGNEQYF.

This clone was detected once. The genes are TRBV4-1 and TRBJ1-4, with 8 positions matching TRBD1. Germline values: CDR1 MGHRA, CDR2 YSYEKL. CDR3 size: 16 residues. The junction had 2 bases not matched to a gene; V was cut back by 0 bases and J by 2 bases. CDR3 nucleotide sequence: TGCGCCAGCAGCCAAGATGCAGGGGGCACTAATGAAAAACTGTTTTTT. Translation: CASSQDAGGTNEKLFF.

A single count supports this clone. The chain joins TRBV6-5 to TRBJ2-2, with TRBD2 as a possible D gene (5 bases). The germline V gene has CDR1 MNHEY and CDR2 SVGAGI. The V and J ends lost 11 bases and 1 base respectively, with 14 bases between them. The CDR3 covers 14 residues. The CDR3: CAGGNRWNTGELFF. As DNA, the CDR3 is TGTGCCGGAGGAAACAGATGGAACACCGGGGAGCTGTTTTTT.